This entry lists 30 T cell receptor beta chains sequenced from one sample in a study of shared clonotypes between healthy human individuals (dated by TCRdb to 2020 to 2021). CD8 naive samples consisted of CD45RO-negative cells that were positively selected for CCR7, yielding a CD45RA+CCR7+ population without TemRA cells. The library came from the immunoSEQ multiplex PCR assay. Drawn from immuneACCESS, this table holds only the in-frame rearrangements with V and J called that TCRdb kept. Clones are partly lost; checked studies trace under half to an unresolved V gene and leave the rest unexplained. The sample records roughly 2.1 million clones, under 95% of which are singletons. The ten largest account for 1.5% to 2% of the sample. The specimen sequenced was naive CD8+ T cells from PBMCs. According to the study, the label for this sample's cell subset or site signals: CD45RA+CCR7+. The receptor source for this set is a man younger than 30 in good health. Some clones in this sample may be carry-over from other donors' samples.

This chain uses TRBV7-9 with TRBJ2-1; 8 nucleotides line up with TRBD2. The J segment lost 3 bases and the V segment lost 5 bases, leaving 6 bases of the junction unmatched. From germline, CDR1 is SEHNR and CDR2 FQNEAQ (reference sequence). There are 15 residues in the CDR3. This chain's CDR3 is CASSPRLALYNEQFF. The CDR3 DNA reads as TGTGCCAGCAGCCCCCGACTAGCGCTCTACAATGAGCAGTTCTTC.

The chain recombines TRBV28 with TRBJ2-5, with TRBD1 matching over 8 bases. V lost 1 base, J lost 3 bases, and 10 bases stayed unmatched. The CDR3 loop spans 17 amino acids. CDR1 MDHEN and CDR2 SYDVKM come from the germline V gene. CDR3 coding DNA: TGTGCCAGCAGTTTATATCCAGGGGGCTTCGCAGAAGAGACCCAGTACTTC. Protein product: CASSLYPGGFAEETQYF.

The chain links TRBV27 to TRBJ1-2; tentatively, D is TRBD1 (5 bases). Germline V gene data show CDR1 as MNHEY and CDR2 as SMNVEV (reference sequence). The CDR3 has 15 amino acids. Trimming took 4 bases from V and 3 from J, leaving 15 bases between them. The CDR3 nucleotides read TGTGCCAGCAGTTCCGGGACTGGACGATACTATGGCTACACCTTC. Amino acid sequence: CASSSGTGRYYGYTF.

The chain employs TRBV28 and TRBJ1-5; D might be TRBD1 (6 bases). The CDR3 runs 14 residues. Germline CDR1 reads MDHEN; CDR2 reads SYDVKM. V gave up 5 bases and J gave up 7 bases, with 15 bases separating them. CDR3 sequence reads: CASSHPEGVQPQHF. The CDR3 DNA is TGTGCCAGCAGTCACCCAGAGGGGGTGCAGCCCCAGCATTTT.

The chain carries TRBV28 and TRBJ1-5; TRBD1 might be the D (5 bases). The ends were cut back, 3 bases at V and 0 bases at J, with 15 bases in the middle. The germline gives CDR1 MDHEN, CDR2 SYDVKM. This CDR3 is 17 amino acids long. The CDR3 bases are TGTGCCAGCAGTTTGTACGGACAACTTAATAGCAATCAGCCCCAGCATTTT. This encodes CASSLYGQLNSNQPQHF.

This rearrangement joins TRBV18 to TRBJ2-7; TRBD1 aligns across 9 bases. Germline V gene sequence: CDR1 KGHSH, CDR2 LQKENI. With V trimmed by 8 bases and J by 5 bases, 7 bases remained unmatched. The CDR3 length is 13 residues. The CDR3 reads CASAPGQGNEQYF. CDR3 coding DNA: TGTGCCAGCGCCCCCGGACAGGGGAACGAGCAGTACTTC.

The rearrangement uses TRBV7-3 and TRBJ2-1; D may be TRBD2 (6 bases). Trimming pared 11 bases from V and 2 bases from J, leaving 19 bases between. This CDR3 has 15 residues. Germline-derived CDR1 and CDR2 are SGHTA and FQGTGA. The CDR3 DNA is TGTGCCTACCAAAACTCACGGGAGACCTACAATGAGCAGTTCTTC. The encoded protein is CAYQNSRETYNEQFF.

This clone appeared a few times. In DNA, the CDR3 is TGTGCCAGAACCAACTCAGTGGGAATGAGAGTCAGGCGGTCGGATCTGTTTTTT. It codes for CARTNSVGMRVRRSDLFF. V gene TRBV5-3 combines with J gene TRBJ1-4; D remains unclear. TRBV5-3 is flagged as an ORF with uncertain function. The CDR3 sequence is 18 residues long. V lost 6 bases and J 14 bases, leaving 35 bases between the germline ends.

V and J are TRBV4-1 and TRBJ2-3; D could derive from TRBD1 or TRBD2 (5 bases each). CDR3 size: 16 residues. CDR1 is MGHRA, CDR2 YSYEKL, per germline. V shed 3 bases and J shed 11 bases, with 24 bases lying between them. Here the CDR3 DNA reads TGCGCCAGCAGCCACGCCTCAGCGAACATTTGGGACGGGCAGTATTTT. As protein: CASSHASANIWDGQYF.

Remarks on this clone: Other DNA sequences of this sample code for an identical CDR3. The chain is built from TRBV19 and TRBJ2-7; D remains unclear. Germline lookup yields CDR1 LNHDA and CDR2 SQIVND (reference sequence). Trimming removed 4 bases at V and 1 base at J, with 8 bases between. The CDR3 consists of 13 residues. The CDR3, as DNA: TGTGCCAGTAGTACCGGATCTTCCTACGAGCAGTACTTC. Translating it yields CASSTGSSYEQYF.

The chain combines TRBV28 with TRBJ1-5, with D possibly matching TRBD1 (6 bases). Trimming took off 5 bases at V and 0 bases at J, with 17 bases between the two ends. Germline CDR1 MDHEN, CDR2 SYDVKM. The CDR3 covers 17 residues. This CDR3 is CASSPPGGRYSNQPQHF. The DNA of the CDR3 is TGTGCCAGCAGTCCTCCCGGGGGGCGGTATAGCAATCAGCCCCAGCATTTT.

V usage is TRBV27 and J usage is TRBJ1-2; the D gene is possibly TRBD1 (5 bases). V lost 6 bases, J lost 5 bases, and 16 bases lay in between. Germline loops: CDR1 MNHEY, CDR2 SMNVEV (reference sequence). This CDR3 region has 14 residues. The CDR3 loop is CASSHGTGKYGYTF. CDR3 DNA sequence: TGTGCCAGCAGCCATGGCACAGGAAAGTATGGCTACACCTTC.

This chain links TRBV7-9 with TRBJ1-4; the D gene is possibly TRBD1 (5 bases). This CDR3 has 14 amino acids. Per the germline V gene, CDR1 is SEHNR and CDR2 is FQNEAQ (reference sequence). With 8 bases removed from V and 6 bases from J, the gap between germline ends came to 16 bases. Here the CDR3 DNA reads TGTGCCAGCGGCGGTACTCAAGGGGATGAAAAACTGTTTTTT. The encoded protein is CASGGTQGDEKLFF.

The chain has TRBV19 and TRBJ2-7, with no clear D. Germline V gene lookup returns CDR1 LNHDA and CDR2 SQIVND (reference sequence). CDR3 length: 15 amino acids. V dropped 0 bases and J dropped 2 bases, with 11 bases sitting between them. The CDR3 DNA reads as TGTGCCAGTAGTATAGATCTAGACACAGCCTACGAGCAGTACTTC. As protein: CASSIDLDTAYEQYF.

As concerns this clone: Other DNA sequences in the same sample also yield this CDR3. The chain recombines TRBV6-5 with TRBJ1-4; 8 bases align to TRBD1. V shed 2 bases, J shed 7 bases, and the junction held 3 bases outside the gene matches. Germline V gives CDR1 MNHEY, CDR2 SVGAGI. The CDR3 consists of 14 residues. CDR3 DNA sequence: TGTGCCAGCAGTTACGGACAGGGAGGTGAAAAACTGTTTTTT. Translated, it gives CASSYGQGGEKLFF.

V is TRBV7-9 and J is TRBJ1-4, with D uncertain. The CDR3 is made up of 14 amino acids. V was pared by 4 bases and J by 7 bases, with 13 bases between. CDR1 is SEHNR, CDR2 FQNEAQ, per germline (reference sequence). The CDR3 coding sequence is TGTGCCAGCAGCTGGGTCAGTGCGGGTGAAAAACTGTTTTTT. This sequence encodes CASSWVSAGEKLFF.

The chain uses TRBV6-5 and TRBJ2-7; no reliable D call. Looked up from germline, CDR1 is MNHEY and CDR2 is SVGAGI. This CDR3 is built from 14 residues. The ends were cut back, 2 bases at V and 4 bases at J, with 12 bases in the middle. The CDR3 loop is CASSYAWHSYEQYF. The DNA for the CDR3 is TGTGCCAGCAGTTACGCGTGGCATTCGTACGAGCAGTACTTC.

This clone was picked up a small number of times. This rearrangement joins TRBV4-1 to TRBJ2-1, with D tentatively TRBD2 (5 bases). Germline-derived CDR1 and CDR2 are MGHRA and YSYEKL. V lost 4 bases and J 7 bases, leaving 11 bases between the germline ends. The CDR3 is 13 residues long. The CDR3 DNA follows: TGCGCCAGCAGCCGGAGCTGGGAGAATGAGCAGTTCTTC. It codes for CASSRSWENEQFF.

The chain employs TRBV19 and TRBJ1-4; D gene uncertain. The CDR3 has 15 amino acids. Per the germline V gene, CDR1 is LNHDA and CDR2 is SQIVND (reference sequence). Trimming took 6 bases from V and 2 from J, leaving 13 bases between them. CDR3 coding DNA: TGTGCCAGTAGCCCACGGGGATCCACTAATGAAAAACTGTTTTTT. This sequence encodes CASSPRGSTNEKLFF.

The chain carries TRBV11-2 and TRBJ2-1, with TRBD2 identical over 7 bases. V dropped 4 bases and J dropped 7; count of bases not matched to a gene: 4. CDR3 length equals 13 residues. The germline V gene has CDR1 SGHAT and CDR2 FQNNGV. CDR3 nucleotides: TGTGCCAGCAGCTACTGGACTAGGAATGAGCAGTTCTTC. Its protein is CASSYWTRNEQFF.

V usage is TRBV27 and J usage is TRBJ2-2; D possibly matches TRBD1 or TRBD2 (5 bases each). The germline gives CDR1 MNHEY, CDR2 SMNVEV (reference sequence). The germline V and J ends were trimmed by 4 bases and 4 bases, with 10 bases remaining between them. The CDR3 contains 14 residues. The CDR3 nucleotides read TGTGCCAGCAGTTGGGGACGAGGCACCGGGGAGCTGTTTTTT. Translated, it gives CASSWGRGTGELFF.

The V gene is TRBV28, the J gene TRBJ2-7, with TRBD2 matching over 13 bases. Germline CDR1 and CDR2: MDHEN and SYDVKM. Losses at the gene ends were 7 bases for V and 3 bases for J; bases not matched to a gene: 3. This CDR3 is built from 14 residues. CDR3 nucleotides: TGTGCCAGCATGGGACTAGCGGGGAGCTACGAGCAGTACTTC. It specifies CASMGLAGSYEQYF. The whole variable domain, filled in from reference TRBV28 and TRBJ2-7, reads DVKVTQSSRYLVKRTGEKVFLECVQDMDHENMFWYRQDPGLGLRLIYFSYDVKMKEKGDIPEGYSVSREKKERFSLILESASTNQTSMYLCASMGLAGSYEQYFGPGTRLTVT.

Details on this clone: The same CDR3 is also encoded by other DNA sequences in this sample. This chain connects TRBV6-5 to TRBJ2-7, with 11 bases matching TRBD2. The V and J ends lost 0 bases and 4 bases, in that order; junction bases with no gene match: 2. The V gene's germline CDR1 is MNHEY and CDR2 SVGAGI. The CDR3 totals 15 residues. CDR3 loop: CASSYSSGRAYEQYF. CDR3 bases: TGTGCCAGCAGTTACTCTAGCGGGAGGGCTTACGAGCAGTACTTC.

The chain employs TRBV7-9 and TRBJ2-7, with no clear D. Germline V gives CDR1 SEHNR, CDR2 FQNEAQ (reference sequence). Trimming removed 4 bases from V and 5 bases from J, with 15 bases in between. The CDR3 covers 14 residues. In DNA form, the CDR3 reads TGTGCCAGCAGCTCCCAATTGACGGGCGACGAGCAGTACTTC. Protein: CASSSQLTGDEQYF.

Written as DNA, the CDR3 is TGTGCCAGCAGCCACGGGACCGCGGCCCAGCATTTT. Protein: CASSHGTAAQHF. The V and J genes are TRBV7-9 and TRBJ1-5, with D possibly matching TRBD1 (5 bases). The germline gives CDR1 SEHNR, CDR2 FQNEAQ (reference sequence). Trimming pared 5 bases from V and 11 bases from J, leaving 13 bases between. This CDR3 has 12 residues.

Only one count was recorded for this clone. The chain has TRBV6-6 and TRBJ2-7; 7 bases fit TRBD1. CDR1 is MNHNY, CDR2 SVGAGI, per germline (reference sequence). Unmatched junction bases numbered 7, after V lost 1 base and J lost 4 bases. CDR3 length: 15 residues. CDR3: CASSYFEGASYEQYF. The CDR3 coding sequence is TGTGCCAGCAGTTACTTTGAGGGGGCCTCTTACGAGCAGTACTTC.

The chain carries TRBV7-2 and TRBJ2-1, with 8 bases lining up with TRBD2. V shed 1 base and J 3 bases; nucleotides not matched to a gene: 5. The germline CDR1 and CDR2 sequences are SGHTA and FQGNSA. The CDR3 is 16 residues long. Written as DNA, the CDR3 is TGTGCCAGCAGCTTAGGGGGGCTAGCGGGCTACAATGAGCAGTTCTTC. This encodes CASSLGGLAGYNEQFF.

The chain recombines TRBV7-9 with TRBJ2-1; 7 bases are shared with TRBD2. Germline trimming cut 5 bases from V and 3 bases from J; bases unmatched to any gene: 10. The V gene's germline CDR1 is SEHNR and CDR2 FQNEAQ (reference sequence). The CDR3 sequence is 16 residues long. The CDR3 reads CASSREAGPYYNEQFF. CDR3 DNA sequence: TGTGCCAGCAGCCGCGAAGCGGGACCCTACTACAATGAGCAGTTCTTC. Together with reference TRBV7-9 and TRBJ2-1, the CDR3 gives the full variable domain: DTGVSQNPRHKITKRGQNVTFRCDPISEHNRLYWYRQTLGQGPEFLTYFQNEAQLEKSRLLSDRFSAERPKGSFSTLEIQRTEQGDSAMYLCASSREAGPYYNEQFFGPGTRLTVL.

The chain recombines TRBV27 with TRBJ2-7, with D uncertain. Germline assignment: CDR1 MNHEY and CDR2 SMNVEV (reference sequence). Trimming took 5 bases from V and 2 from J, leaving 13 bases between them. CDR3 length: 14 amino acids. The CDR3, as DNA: TGTGCCAGCAGTCCCTCCAGTGGGCCCTACGAGCAGTACTTC. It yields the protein CASSPSSGPYEQYF.

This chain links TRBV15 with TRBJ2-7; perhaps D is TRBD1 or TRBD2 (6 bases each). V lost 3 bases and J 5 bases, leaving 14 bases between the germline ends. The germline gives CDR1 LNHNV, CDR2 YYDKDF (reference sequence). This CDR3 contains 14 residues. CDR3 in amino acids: CATSRGGEHHEQYF. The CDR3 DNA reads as TGTGCCACCAGCAGGGGGGGCGAGCACCACGAGCAGTACTTC. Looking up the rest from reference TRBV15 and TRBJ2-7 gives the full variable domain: DAMVIQNPRYQVTQFGKPVTLSCSQTLNHNVMYWYQQKSSQAPKLLFHYYDKDFNNEADTPDNFQSRRPNTSFCFLDIRSPGLGDTAMYLCATSRGGEHHEQYFGPGTRLTVT.